Presented here are 30 T cell receptor beta chains from one specimen sequenced in a study of T-cell memory formation after mild COVID-19 (dated by TCRdb to the early 2020s). The library was built by means of 5' RACE. Instrument used: Illumina NovaSeq 6000. TCRdb reanalyzed the raw reads on its own, using fastp at Q25 for trimming and MiXCR for clone calling, and kept in-frame beta chains. Rows matching on CDR3 protein sequence are summarized as one entry with the most common DNA and genes. For this sample the table gives some 190,000 distinct CDR3 sequences, of which approximately 16% were detected only once. The leading ten clones occupy roughly 2.4% of the sample. Source material: PBMCs or a T cell subset sorted from them (not recorded which). The source is an adult woman who had mild COVID-19 (a few samples of this study predate the infection). The sample titles of this study are shuffled in the database, so cell type and time point are left out; the donor was told from shared clones.

This clonotype was detected only once. The CDR3 sequence: CATSREGRGPTGANVLTF. CDR3 in DNA: TGTGCCACCAGCAGAGAGGGGCGCGGTCCAACTGGGGCCAACGTCCTGACTTTC. This chain connects TRBV15 to TRBJ2-6; possibly TRBD1 for D (5 bases). CDR1 and CDR2 from the germline V gene are LNHNV and YYDKDF (reference sequence). The V and J ends lost 0 bases and 2 bases respectively, with 14 bases between them. The CDR3 length is 18 residues.

The rearrangement joins TRBV7-9 to TRBJ2-3; D gene ambiguous. The CDR3 loop spans 16 amino acids. Germline-derived CDR1 and CDR2 are SEHNR and FQNEAQ (reference sequence). Between the trimmed V and J ends, which lost 4 bases and 3 bases, there was a span of 17 bases. The CDR3 spells CASSYLGSSETDTQYF. DNA for the CDR3: TGTGCCAGCAGCTATTTAGGTTCTAGTGAGACAGATACGCAGTATTTT.

V usage is TRBV5-1 and J usage is TRBJ1-4; perhaps TRBD1 as D (6 bases). The V end was cut by 2 bases, the J end by 0 bases, with 8 bases between. The germline V gene has CDR1 SGHRS and CDR2 YFSETQ. The CDR3 totals 15 residues. The chain's CDR3 is CASSFNRATNEKLFF. The CDR3 coding sequence is TGCGCCAGCAGCTTTAACAGGGCAACTAATGAAAAACTGTTTTTT.

CDR3 in amino acids: CASTSPGLMGPLHF. CDR3 DNA sequence: TGTGCCAGCACCTCCCCAGGTTTGATGGGGCCCCTCCACTTT. J is TRBJ1-6 and V is TRBV12-3 or TRBV12-4; D is unclear. V lost 7 bases and J 13 bases, leaving 20 bases between the germline ends. The CDR3 extends over 14 amino acids.

V is TRBV20-1 and J is TRBJ1-1; D is unclear. Per germline, CDR1 DFQATT and CDR2 SNEGSKA (reference sequence). CDR3 length: 12 residues. Trimming removed 0 bases at V and 1 base at J, with 3 bases between. CDR3 bases: TGCAGTGCTAGAGACACGAACACTGAAGCTTTCTTT. Its protein is CSARDTNTEAFF.

The rearrangement joins TRBV2 to TRBJ1-5, with 7 bases identical to TRBD1. V shed 5 bases and J 7 bases; nucleotides not matched to a gene: 8. This CDR3 contains 14 residues. Germline V gene sequence: CDR1 SNHLY, CDR2 FYNNEI. CDR3 DNA: TGTGCCAGCAGTCGACAGGGTGAGAGACAGCCCCAGCATTTT. Its translation: CASSRQGERQPQHF.

In this sample, this clonotype turned up many times. CDR3 DNA: TGCGCCAGCAGCTTGGTAAGAGGGGCGAGTCAAGAGACCCAGTACTTC. Translated: CASSLVRGASQETQYF. The chain employs TRBV5-1 and TRBJ2-5; D may be TRBD1 or TRBD2 (5 bases each). Per the germline V gene, CDR1 is SGHRS and CDR2 is YFSETQ. The CDR3 is 16 residues long. V lost 0 bases and J 2 bases, leaving 14 bases between the germline ends.

This chain joins TRBV24-1 and TRBJ1-1, with TRBD1 matching 8 bases. This CDR3 has 15 amino acids. Germline-derived CDR1 and CDR2 are KGHDR and SFDVKD. V shed 5 bases and J 1 base; nucleotides not matched to a gene: 5. In DNA, the CDR3 is TGTGCCACCAGTGCCGCGACAGGGGCGAACACTGAAGCTTTCTTT. Translation gives CATSAATGANTEAFF.

The rearrangement links TRBV7-2 to TRBJ2-2; maybe TRBD2 (7 bases). The length of the CDR3 is 17 residues. Germline V gene sequence: CDR1 SGHTA, CDR2 FQGNSA. With 1 base removed from V and 4 bases from J, the gap between germline ends came to 16 bases. CDR3 region: CASSLGRGGASTGELFF. CDR3 DNA: TGTGCCAGCAGCTTAGGTCGAGGGGGGGCGAGCACCGGGGAGCTGTTTTTT.

The CDR3 coding sequence is TGTGCCAGCAGCCAAGGGGTAGCGGGGCTCACAGATACGCAGTATTTT. Residues: CASSQGVAGLTDTQYF. The V call is TRBV4-2, the J call TRBJ2-3, with 8 positions matching TRBD2. The CDR3 totals 16 residues. The V gene's germline CDR1 is LGHNA and CDR2 YNFKEQ. With 1 base clipped from V and 2 bases from J, the junction kept 5 bases outside the gene matches.

The chain carries TRBV3-1 and TRBJ1-4; D is unclear. The CDR3 extends over 14 amino acids. Germline V gene sequence: CDR1 LGHDT, CDR2 YNNKEL (reference sequence). The V gene lost 6 bases and the J gene lost 5 bases, with 13 bases spanning the gap. For the CDR3, the DNA is TGTGCCAGCAGGCAGCCGGGTTCGAATGAAAAACTGTTTTTT. Protein product: CASRQPGSNEKLFF.

A single count supports this clonotype. V is TRBV4-1 and J is TRBJ1-1, with TRBD1 as a possible D gene (6 bases). V gave up 1 base and J gave up 3 bases, with 18 bases separating them. Germline CDR1 is MGHRA and CDR2 is YSYEKL. The CDR3 runs 17 residues. The CDR3 DNA is TGCGCCAGCAGCCAAGGGCAGGGGCTGAGAGTGTACACTGAAGCTTTCTTT. This gives the protein CASSQGQGLRVYTEAFF.

The CDR3 reads CASRKGGYSPLHF. For the CDR3, the DNA is TGTGCCAGTAGGAAGGGGGGGTATTCACCCCTCCACTTT. V gene TRBV19 combines with J gene TRBJ1-6; a possible D gene is TRBD1 (6 bases). Trimming left V 6 bases short and J 8 bases short, with 11 bases between. CDR3 length equals 13 residues. Germline V gene lookup returns CDR1 LNHDA and CDR2 SQIVND (reference sequence).

The gene calls are TRBV29-1 and TRBJ1-2; 7 bases fit TRBD1. Germline V lookup: CDR1 SQVTM, CDR2 ANQGSEA. V gave up 7 bases and J gave up 8 bases; unmatched junction bases: 7. The length of the CDR3 is 11 residues. The CDR3 loop is CSANLGQGYTF. The CDR3 region has the DNA TGCAGCGCCAACCTGGGACAGGGCTACACCTTC.

V gene TRBV12-3 or TRBV12-4 combines with J gene TRBJ2-1; D is possibly TRBD1 (7 bases). CDR3 length equals 15 residues. V was shortened by 3 bases and J by 2 bases, with 11 bases between the two germline ends. CDR3 sequence reads: CASSFRRGPYNEQFF. CDR3 coding DNA: TGTGCCAGCAGTTTTCGGAGGGGGCCCTACAATGAGCAGTTCTTC.

J is TRBJ2-3 and V is TRBV7-9, with TRBD1 matching 11 bases. Trimming removed 5 bases from V and 3 bases from J; junction bases left unmatched: 7. CDR1 is SEHNR and CDR2 is FQNEAQ in the germline V gene (reference sequence). This CDR3 contains 16 residues. The CDR3 here is CASSPTGTGGTDTQYF. DNA of the CDR3: TGTGCCAGCAGCCCCACAGGGACAGGGGGTACAGATACGCAGTATTTT.

The sample holds a few counts of this clonotype. The rearrangement links TRBV20-1 to TRBJ2-2; D call uncertain. The CDR3 is made up of 12 amino acids. The germline V and J ends were trimmed by 3 bases and 7 bases, with 9 bases remaining between them. Germline lookup yields CDR1 DFQATT and CDR2 SNEGSKA (reference sequence). In DNA form, the CDR3 reads TGCAGTGCTAGCGGTGGGTTCGGGGAGCTGTTTTTT. This sequence encodes CSASGGFGELFF.

Details on this clonotype: The junction and the germline gene differ at one end; a read error may be behind it. The J gene is TRBJ1-1, the V gene TRBV30; tentatively, D is TRBD1 (6 bases). CDR1 and CDR2 (germline): GTSNPN, SVGIG (reference sequence). The CDR3 spans 14 residues. The CDR3 coding sequence is TGTGCCTGGAGGGACTGGGCTGGGGGCACTGAGGCTTTCTTT. Its translation is CAWRDWAGGTEAFF. The full variable domain, completed using reference TRBV30 and TRBJ1-1, is SQTIHQWPATLVQPVGSPLSLECTVEGTSNPNLYWYRQAAGRGLQLLFYSVGIGQISSEVPQNLSASRPQDRQFILSSKKLLLSDSGFYLCAWRDWAGGTEAFFGQGTRLTVV.

This clonotype was counted only a few times. J is TRBJ2-5 and V is TRBV20-1, with 7 nucleotides matching TRBD1. Unmatched junction bases numbered 10, after V lost 6 bases and J lost 3 bases. The length of the CDR3 is 14 residues. Germline V gives CDR1 DFQATT, CDR2 SNEGSKA (reference sequence). The CDR3 DNA is TGCAGTGCGGGAGACAGGGTGGTTAAAGAGACCCAGTACTTC. This codes for CSAGDRVVKETQYF.

At least ten counts were recorded for this clonotype. The rearrangement joins TRBV18 to TRBJ2-7; 11 bases fit TRBD1. The CDR3 is made up of 16 amino acids. Germline V lookup: CDR1 KGHSH, CDR2 LQKENI. J lost 4 bases, V lost 4 bases, and 9 bases had no gene match. CDR3 in DNA: TGTGCCAGCTCACGCCCCGGGACAGGGGGGGTGTACGAGCAGTACTTC. Its translation: CASSRPGTGGVYEQYF.

The chain joins TRBV2 to TRBJ1-5; D remains ambiguous. This CDR3 is built from 15 residues. Germline V gene lookup returns CDR1 SNHLY and CDR2 FYNNEI. Trimming left V 7 bases short and J 2 bases short, with 15 bases between. The CDR3 loop is CASKGSEMGNQPQHF. In nucleotides, the CDR3 is TGTGCCAGCAAAGGATCAGAGATGGGCAATCAGCCCCAGCATTTT. Looking up the rest from reference TRBV2 and TRBJ1-5 gives the full variable domain: EPEVTQTPSHQVTQMGQEVILRCVPISNHLYFYWYRQILGQKVEFLVSFYNNEISEKSEIFDDQFSVERPDGSNFTLKIRSTKLEDSAMYFCASKGSEMGNQPQHFGDGTRLSIL.

The CDR3 DNA follows: TGCGCCAGCAGCTCCGGACAGACGATGAACACCGGGGAGCTGTTTTTT. This codes for CASSSGQTMNTGELFF. This chain links TRBV4-1 with TRBJ2-2; perhaps TRBD1 as D (6 bases). The CDR3 contains 16 residues. The V end lost 5 bases, the J end lost 1 base, and 14 bases lay between the germline ends. Germline V gives CDR1 MGHRA, CDR2 YSYEKL.

The J gene is TRBJ1-2, the V gene TRBV20-1; 10 nucleotides match TRBD1. The length of the CDR3 is 13 residues. CDR1 and CDR2 from the germline V gene are DFQATT and SNEGSKA (reference sequence). V lost 5 bases and J lost 5; bases outside the gene matches: 5. The CDR3 coding sequence is TGCAGTGCTCCCCCGGGACAGGGGTATGGCTACACCTTC. This sequence encodes CSAPPGQGYGYTF.

This clonotype was counted ten times or more. V is TRBV7-9 and J is TRBJ2-4; 8 nucleotides line up with TRBD2. CDR3 length: 14 residues. Trimming at V came to 8 bases and at J to 8 bases, leaving 11 bases not matched to a gene. In germline, CDR1 is SEHNR, CDR2 FQNEAQ (reference sequence). CDR3 sequence (DNA): TGTGCCAGCGGCGTCGGGGGGGCAGAGGACATTCAGTACTTC. It codes for CASGVGGAEDIQYF.

This chain links TRBV7-3 with TRBJ2-5; 8 bases agree with TRBD1. This CDR3 is built from 20 residues. The germline V gene encodes CDR1 SGHTA and CDR2 FQGTGA. The junction had 21 bases not matched to a gene; V was cut back by 2 bases and J by 4 bases. The CDR3 DNA reads as TGTGCCAGCAGCTTACACGGGACCCGCCCTACGGACAGGGTGGTAGAGACCCAGTACTTC. Amino acids: CASSLHGTRPTDRVVETQYF.

This clonotype came up a few times. V and J are TRBV20-1 and TRBJ1-5; tentative D call: TRBD1 (6 bases). Between the trimmed V and J ends, which lost 1 base and 9 bases, there was a span of 13 bases. This CDR3 comprises 13 residues. Germline V CDR1 and CDR2: DFQATT, SNEGSKA (reference sequence). This CDR3 is CSARGAGERPQHF. The CDR3 nucleotides are TGCAGTGCTAGAGGTGCAGGGGAGAGGCCCCAGCATTTT.

The chain employs TRBV7-9 and TRBJ1-6, with 10 bases that match TRBD1. V dropped 1 base and J dropped 10; count of bases not matched to a gene: 4. The CDR3 length is 15 residues. From germline, CDR1 is SEHNR and CDR2 FQNEAQ (reference sequence). The CDR3 DNA is TGTGCCAGCAGCTTAGGGGACAGGGGCCGGTCACCCCTCCACTTT. Its protein is CASSLGDRGRSPLHF.

The chain recombines TRBV6-5 with TRBJ2-5, with 12 bases lining up with TRBD2. The CDR3 is 17 amino acids. Trimming took 2 bases from V and 1 from J; bases not matched to a gene: 5. CDR1 is MNHEY and CDR2 is SVGAGI in the germline V gene. CDR3 amino acids: CASSYGTSGQTQETQYF. CDR3 DNA: TGTGCCAGCAGTTACGGGACTAGCGGGCAAACCCAAGAGACCCAGTACTTC.

V usage is TRBV10-3 and J usage is TRBJ2-5, with D maybe TRBD2 (6 bases). Per the germline V gene, CDR1 is ENHRY and CDR2 is SYGVKD. V gave up 2 bases and J gave up 5 bases, with 9 bases separating them. The CDR3 spans 13 residues. The CDR3 loop reads CAISEGTEETQYF. The CDR3, as DNA: TGTGCCATCAGTGAGGGGACTGAGGAGACCCAGTACTTC.

This clonotype was found a few times. The J gene is TRBJ1-1, the V gene TRBV12-3 or TRBV12-4; possibly TRBD1 for D (6 bases). The CDR3 spans 16 residues. CDR3 region: CATGHRALRMNTEAFF. CDR3 DNA sequence: TGTGCGACCGGGCACAGGGCTCTCCGCATGAACACTGAAGCTTTCTTT.